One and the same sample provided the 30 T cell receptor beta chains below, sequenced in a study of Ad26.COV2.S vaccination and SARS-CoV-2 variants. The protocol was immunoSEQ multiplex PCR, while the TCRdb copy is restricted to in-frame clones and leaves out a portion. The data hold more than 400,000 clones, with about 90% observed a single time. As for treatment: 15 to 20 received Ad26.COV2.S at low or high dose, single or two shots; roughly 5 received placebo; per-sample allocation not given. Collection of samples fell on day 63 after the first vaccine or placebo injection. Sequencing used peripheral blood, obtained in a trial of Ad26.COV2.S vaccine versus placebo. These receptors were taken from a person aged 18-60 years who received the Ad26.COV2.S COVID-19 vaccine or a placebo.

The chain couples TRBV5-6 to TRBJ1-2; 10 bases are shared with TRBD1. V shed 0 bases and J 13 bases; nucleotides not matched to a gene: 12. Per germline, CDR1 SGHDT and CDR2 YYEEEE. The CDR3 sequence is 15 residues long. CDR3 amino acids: CASSLDMGQGMECTF. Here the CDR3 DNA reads TGTGCCAGCAGCTTGGATATGGGACAGGGGATGGAGTGCACCTTC.

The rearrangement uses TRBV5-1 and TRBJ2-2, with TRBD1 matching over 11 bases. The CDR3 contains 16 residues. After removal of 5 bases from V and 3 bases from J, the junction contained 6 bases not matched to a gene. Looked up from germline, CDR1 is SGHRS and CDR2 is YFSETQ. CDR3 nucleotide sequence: TGCGCCAGCAGTCACGGACAGGGGGCGGACACCGGGGAGCTGTTTTTT. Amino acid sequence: CASSHGQGADTGELFF.

The CDR3 nucleotides read TGTGCCAGTAGTGACAGGGTTAGCTCCTACGAGCAGTACTTC. This codes for CASSDRVSSYEQYF. This chain connects TRBV19 to TRBJ2-7; 7 bases match TRBD1. Germline V gene data show CDR1 as LNHDA and CDR2 as SQIVND (reference sequence). This CDR3 spans 14 amino acids. V shed 5 bases, J shed 0 bases, and the junction held 4 bases outside the gene matches.

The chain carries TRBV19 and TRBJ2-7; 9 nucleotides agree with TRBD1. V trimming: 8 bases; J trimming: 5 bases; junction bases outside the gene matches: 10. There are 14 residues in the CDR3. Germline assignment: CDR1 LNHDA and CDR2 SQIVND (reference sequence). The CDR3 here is CASGRTGAINEQYF. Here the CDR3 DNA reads TGTGCCAGTGGGAGGACAGGGGCAATCAACGAGCAGTACTTC.

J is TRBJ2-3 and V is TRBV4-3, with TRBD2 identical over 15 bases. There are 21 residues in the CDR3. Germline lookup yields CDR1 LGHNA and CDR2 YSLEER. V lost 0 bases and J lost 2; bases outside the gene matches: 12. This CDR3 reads CASSQDGTSGGFPDLTDTQYF. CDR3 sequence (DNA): TGCGCCAGCAGCCAAGATGGGACTAGCGGGGGGTTCCCTGACCTCACAGATACGCAGTATTTT.

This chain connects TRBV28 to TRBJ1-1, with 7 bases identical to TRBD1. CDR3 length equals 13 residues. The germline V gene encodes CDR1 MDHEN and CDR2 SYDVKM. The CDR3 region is CKVADRVDSEAFF. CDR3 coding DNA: TGTAAGGTAGCCGACAGGGTAGATTCTGAAGCTTTCTTT.

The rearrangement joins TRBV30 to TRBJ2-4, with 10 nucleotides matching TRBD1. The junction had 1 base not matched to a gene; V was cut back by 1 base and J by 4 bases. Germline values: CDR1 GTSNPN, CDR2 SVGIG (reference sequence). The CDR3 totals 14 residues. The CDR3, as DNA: TGTGCCTGGAGTGGGGGACAGGGGAAAAACATTCAGTACTTC. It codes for CAWSGGQGKNIQYF.

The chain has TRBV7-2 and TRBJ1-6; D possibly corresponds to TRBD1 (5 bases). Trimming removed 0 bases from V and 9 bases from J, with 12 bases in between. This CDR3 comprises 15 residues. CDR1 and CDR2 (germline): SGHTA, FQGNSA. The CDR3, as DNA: TGTGCCAGCAGCTTAGCCCCGACAGAGGTTTCACCCCTCCACTTT. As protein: CASSLAPTEVSPLHF.

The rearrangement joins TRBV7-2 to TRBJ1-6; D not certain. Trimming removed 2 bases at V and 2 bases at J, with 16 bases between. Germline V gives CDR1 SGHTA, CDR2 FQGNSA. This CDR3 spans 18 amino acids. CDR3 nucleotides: TGTGCCAGCAGCTTACGAGGCTTGTTTTCCCCCTATAATTCACCCCTCCACTTT. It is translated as CASSLRGLFSPYNSPLHF.

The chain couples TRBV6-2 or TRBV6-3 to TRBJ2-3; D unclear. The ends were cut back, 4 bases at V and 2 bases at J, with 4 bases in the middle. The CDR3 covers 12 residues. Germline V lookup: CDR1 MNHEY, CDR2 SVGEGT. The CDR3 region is CASSFNTDTQYF. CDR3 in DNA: TGTGCCAGCAGTTTCAACACAGATACGCAGTATTTT.

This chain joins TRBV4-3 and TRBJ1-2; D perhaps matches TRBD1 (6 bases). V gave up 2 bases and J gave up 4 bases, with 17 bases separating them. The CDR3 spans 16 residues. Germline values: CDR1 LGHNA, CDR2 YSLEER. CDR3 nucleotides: TGCGCCAGCAGCCAACGTTCAGGGGTTTCGGGCTATGGCTACACCTTC. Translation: CASSQRSGVSGYGYTF.

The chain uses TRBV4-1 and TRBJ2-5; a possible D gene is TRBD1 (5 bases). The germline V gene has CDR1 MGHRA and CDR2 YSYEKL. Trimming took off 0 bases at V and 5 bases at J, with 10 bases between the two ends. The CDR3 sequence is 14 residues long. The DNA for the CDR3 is TGCGCCAGCAGCCAAGAGCCCAGGGTGGAGACCCAGTACTTC. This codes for CASSQEPRVETQYF.

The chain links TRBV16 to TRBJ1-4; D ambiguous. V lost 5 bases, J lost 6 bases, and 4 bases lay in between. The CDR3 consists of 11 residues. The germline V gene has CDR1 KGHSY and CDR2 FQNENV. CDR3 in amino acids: CASSEYEKLFF. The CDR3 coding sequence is TGTGCCAGCAGCGAATATGAAAAACTGTTTTTT.

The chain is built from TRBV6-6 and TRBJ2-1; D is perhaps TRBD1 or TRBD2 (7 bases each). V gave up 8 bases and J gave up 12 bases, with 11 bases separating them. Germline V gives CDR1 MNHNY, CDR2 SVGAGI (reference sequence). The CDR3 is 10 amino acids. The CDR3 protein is CASSGGGQFF. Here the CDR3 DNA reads TGTGCCAGCTCAGGGGGGGGGCAGTTCTTC.

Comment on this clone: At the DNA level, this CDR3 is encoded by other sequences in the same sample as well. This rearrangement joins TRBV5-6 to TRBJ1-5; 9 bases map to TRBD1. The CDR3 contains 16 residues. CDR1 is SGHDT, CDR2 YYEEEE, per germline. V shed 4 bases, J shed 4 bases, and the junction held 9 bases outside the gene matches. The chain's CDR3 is CASSLGGTGLNQPQHF. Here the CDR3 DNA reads TGTGCCAGCAGCCTTGGTGGGACAGGGTTAAATCAGCCCCAGCATTTT.

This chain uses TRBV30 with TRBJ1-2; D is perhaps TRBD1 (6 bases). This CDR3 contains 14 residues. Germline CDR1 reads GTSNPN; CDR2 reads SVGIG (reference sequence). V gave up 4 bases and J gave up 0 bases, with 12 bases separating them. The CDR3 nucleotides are TGTGCCTGGAAAAGGACAGTGCCTAACTATGGCTACACCTTC. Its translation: CAWKRTVPNYGYTF.

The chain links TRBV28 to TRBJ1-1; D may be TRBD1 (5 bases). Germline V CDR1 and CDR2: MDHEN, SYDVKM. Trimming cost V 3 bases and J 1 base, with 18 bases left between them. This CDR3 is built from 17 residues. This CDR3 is CASSFIGDGEGNTEAFF. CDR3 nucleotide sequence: TGTGCCAGCAGTTTTATAGGGGATGGGGAGGGGAACACTGAAGCTTTCTTT.

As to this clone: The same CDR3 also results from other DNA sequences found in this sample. The CDR3 sequence: CSASRLNTEAFF. CDR3 nucleotide sequence: TGCAGTGCCAGTAGGTTGAACACTGAAGCTTTCTTT. J is TRBJ1-1 and V is TRBV20-1; D remains ambiguous. Germline CDR1 is DFQATT and CDR2 is SNEGSKA (reference sequence). V shed 6 bases and J shed 0 bases, with 8 bases lying between them. The CDR3 is 12 amino acids.

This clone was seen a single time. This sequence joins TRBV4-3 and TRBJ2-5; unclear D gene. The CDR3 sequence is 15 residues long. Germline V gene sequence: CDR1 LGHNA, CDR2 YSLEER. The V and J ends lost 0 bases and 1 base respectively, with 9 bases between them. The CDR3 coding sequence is TGCGCCAGCAGCCAAGATCGGGTGGGCCAAGAGACCCAGTACTTC. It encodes CASSQDRVGQETQYF.

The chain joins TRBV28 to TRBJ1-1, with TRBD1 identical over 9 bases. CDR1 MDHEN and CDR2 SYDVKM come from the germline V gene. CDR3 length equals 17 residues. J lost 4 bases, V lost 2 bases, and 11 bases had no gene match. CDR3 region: CASSLTGTGILGTEAFF. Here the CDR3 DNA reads TGTGCCAGCAGTTTAACCGGGACAGGGATTTTGGGCACTGAAGCTTTCTTT. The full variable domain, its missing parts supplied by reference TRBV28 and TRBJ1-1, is DVKVTQSSRYLVKRTGEKVFLECVQDMDHENMFWYRQDPGLGLRLIYFSYDVKMKEKGDIPEGYSVSREKKERFSLILESASTNQTSMYLCASSLTGTGILGTEAFFGQGTRLTVV.

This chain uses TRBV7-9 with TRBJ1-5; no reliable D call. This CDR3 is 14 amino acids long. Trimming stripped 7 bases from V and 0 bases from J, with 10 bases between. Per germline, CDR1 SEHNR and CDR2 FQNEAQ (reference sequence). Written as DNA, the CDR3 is TGTGCCAGCAAGGCGGAACATAGCAATCAGCCCCAGCATTTT. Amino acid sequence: CASKAEHSNQPQHF.

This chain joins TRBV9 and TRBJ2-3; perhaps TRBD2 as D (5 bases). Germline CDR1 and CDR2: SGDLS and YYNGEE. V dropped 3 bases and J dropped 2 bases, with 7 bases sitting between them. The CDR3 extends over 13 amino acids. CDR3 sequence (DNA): TGTGCCAGCAGCGCCGGGATCACAGATACGCAGTATTTT. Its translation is CASSAGITDTQYF.

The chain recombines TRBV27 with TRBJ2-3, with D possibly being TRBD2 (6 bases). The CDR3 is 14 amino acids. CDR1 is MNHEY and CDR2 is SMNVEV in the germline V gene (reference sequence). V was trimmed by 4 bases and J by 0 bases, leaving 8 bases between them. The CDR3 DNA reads TGTGCCAGCAGTTCGGGGGTTAGCACAGATACGCAGTATTTT. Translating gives CASSSGVSTDTQYF.

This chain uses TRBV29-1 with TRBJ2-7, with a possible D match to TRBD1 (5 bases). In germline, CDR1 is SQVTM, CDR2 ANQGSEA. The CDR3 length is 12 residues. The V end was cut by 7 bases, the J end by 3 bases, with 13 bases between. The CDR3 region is CSATDRNYEQYF. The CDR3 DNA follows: TGCAGCGCTACAGACAGAAACTACGAGCAGTACTTC.

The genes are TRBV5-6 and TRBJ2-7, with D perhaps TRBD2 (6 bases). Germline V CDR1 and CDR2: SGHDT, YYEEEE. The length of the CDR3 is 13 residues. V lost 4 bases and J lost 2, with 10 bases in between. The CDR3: CASSPGLTYEQYF. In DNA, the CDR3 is TGTGCCAGCAGCCCGGGACTTACCTACGAGCAGTACTTC.

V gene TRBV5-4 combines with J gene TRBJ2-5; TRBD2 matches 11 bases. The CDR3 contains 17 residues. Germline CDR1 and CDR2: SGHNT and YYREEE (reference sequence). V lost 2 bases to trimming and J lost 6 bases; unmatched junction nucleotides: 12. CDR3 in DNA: TGTGCCAGCAGCTTCTATGGACTAGCGGGCTCGGGGCAGACCCAGTACTTC. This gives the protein CASSFYGLAGSGQTQYF.

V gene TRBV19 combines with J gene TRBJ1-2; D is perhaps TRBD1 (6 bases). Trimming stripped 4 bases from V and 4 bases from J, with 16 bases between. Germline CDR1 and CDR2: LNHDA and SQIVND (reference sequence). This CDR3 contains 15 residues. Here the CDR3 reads CASSTSGQGSYGYTF. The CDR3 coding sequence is TGTGCCAGTAGTACCTCCGGGCAGGGGTCCTATGGCTACACCTTC.

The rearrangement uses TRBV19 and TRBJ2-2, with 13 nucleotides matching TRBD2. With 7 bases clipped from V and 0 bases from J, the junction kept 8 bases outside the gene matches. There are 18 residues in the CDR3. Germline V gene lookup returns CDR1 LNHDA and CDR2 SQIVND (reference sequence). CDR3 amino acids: CASIPRTSGGANTGELFF. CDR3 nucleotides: TGTGCCAGTATACCTAGGACTAGCGGGGGAGCGAACACCGGGGAGCTGTTTTTT. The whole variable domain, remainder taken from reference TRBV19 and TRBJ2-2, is DGGITQSPKYLFRKEGQNVTLSCEQNLNHDAMYWYRQDPGQGLRLIYYSQIVNDFQKGDIAEGYSVSREKKESFPLTVTSAQKNPTAFYLCASIPRTSGGANTGELFFGEGSRLTVL.

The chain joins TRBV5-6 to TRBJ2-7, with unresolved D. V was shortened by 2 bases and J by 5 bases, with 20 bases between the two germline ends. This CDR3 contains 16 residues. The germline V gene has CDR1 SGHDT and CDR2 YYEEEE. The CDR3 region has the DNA TGTGCCAGCAGCTTAGGATACAGAGTCGATTGGGACGAGCAGTACTTC. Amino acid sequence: CASSLGYRVDWDEQYF.

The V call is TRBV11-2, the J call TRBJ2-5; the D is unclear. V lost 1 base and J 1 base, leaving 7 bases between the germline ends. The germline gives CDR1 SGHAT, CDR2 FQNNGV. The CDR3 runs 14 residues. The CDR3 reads CASSLGWGQETQYF. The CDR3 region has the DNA TGTGCCAGCAGCTTAGGCTGGGGCCAAGAGACCCAGTACTTC.